The 25 T cell receptor beta chains given below trace back to one sample, sequenced in a study of spatial heterogeneity in lung cancer. TCRdb fed the 5' RACE reads into MiXCR, producing one record per CDR3 protein. In the table there are approximately 66,000 distinct CDR3 sequences, around 6% of which are singletons. Time point of the sample: sample taken at primary tumor resection. The sequencing used PBMCs, collected at surgery. Source of these receptors: a female donor with early-stage non-small cell lung cancer.

This clonotype occurred many times. The rearrangement links TRBV7-2 to TRBJ2-3; a possible D gene is TRBD2 (6 bases). This CDR3 region has 13 residues. CDR1 SGHTA and CDR2 FQGNSA come from the germline V gene. Trimming pared 4 bases from V and 4 bases from J, leaving 9 bases between. CDR3 sequence reads: CASSWGVADTQYF. As DNA, the CDR3 is TGTGCCAGCAGCTGGGGGGTGGCAGATACGCAGTATTTT.

This clonotype has just a few counts. The chain has TRBV6-5 and TRBJ2-7; 7 bases are shared with TRBD2. Trimming took 6 bases from V and 3 from J; bases not matched to a gene: 8. CDR1 is MNHEY, CDR2 SVGAGI, per germline. The CDR3 length is 14 residues. CDR3 region: CASSSGTTNYEQYV. CDR3 bases: TGTGCCAGCAGCTCCGGGACTACCAACTACGAGCAGTACGTC.

This clonotype was seen at least ten times. J is TRBJ2-2 and V is TRBV12-3 or TRBV12-4; D is uncertain. This CDR3 has 12 amino acids. V was shortened by 6 bases and J by 1 base, with 3 bases between the two germline ends. The CDR3 loop reads CASSLNTGELFF. CDR3 sequence (DNA): TGTGCCAGCAGCCTGAACACCGGGGAGCTGTTTTTT.

This clonotype was counted many times. The rearrangement joins TRBV12-3 or TRBV12-4 to TRBJ1-3; D is ambiguous. The CDR3 covers 14 residues. The ends were cut back, 7 bases at V and 2 bases at J, with 12 bases in the middle. CDR3 sequence: CASNIERAGNTIYF. In nucleotides, the CDR3 is TGTGCCAGCAATATTGAAAGGGCTGGAAACACCATATATTTT.

The chain has TRBV3-1 and TRBJ2-2; D is ambiguous. The CDR3 is 15 amino acids. V gave up 2 bases and J gave up 3 bases, with 10 bases separating them. CDR1 and CDR2 (germline): LGHDT, YNNKEL (reference sequence). The DNA for the CDR3 is TGTGCCAGCAGCCAAACCACATCCCACACCGGGGAGCTGTTTTTT. This encodes CASSQTTSHTGELFF.

The J gene is TRBJ1-4, the V gene TRBV14; 7 bases align to TRBD1. The CDR3 consists of 16 residues. Trimming at V came to 2 bases and at J to 2 bases, leaving 5 bases not matched to a gene. Germline CDR1 and CDR2: SGHDN and FVKESK. For the CDR3, the DNA is TGTGCCAGCAGCCAACGCCTGACAGGGACTAATGAAAAACTGTTTTTT. Residues: CASSQRLTGTNEKLFF. Supplemented by reference TRBV14 and TRBJ1-4, the full variable domain reads EAGVTQFPSHSVIEKGQTVTLRCDPISGHDNLYWYRRVMGKEIKFLLHFVKESKQDESGMPNNRFLAERTGGTYSTLKVQPAELEDSGVYFCASSQRLTGTNEKLFFGSGTQLSVL.

This clonotype was counted a few times. This chain links TRBV19 with TRBJ1-5; D is undetermined. V lost 2 bases and J lost 4, with 3 bases in between. Germline V gives CDR1 LNHDA, CDR2 SQIVND (reference sequence). This CDR3 is built from 12 residues. CDR3 region: CASSILNQPQHF. The CDR3 bases are TGTGCCAGTAGTATATTAAATCAGCCCCAGCATTTT.

As to this clonotype: A clone one base away is much larger, so this may be a read error. The chain is built from TRBV28 and TRBJ2-7, with 7 positions matching TRBD2. The CDR3 is made up of 14 amino acids. Germline V gene data show CDR1 as MDHEN and CDR2 as SYDVKM. CDR3 sequence: CASGLAGESGEQYF. The CDR3 coding sequence is TGTGCCAGCGGTTTGGCGGGAGAATCAGGCGAGCAGTACTTC.

The chain links TRBV6-5 to TRBJ2-3; 7 bases agree with TRBD2. Trimming took 0 bases from V and 6 from J; bases not matched to a gene: 9. Germline V lookup: CDR1 MNHEY, CDR2 SVGAGI. The CDR3 sequence is 16 residues long. CDR3 amino acids: CASSYSPLGGSDTQYF. DNA of the CDR3: TGTGCCAGCAGTTACTCGCCGCTCGGGGGGTCCGATACGCAGTATTTT.

This clonotype was recorded a few times. The chain has TRBV24-1 and TRBJ2-7; D remains ambiguous. Germline V CDR1 and CDR2: KGHDR, SFDVKD. The CDR3 is 13 amino acids. V was pared by 4 bases and J by 0 bases, with 6 bases between. The CDR3 nucleotides are TGTGCCACCAGTGAGGCCAGCTCCTACGAGCAGTACTTC. This encodes CATSEASSYEQYF.

The sample holds many counts of this clonotype. The chain links TRBV3-1 to TRBJ1-1; 7 bases align to TRBD1. This CDR3 contains 14 residues. Germline V lookup: CDR1 LGHDT, CDR2 YNNKEL (reference sequence). The V segment lost 4 bases and the J segment 7 bases; nucleotides outside the gene matches: 9. The CDR3 DNA reads as TGTGCCAGCAGCCCCAAGGACAGGCAACGTGAAGCTTTCTTT. Its translation is CASSPKDRQREAFF.

This clonotype was observed a few times. The CDR3 DNA reads as TGCGCCAGCAGCTTGGTAGCGGGGAACAATGAGCAGTTCTTC. This codes for CASSLVAGNNEQFF. The rearrangement uses TRBV5-1 and TRBJ2-1, with 8 nucleotides matching TRBD2. Trimming removed 0 bases from V and 5 bases from J; junction bases left unmatched: 1. The CDR3 loop spans 14 amino acids. From germline, CDR1 is SGHRS and CDR2 YFSETQ.

V and J are TRBV11-2 and TRBJ2-5; D is uncertain. The CDR3 contains 13 residues. V was cut by 0 bases and J by 5 bases, with 7 bases left in between. Germline V gives CDR1 SGHAT, CDR2 FQNNGV. CDR3 nucleotide sequence: TGTGCCAGCAGCTTAGAGCCCTCGGAGACCCAGTACTTC. It yields the protein CASSLEPSETQYF.

This clonotype was picked up a small number of times. One junction end does not reproduce the germline sequence, and a read error may be involved. The chain couples TRBV7-9 to TRBJ2-1; 11 bases agree with TRBD2. The CDR3 runs to 13 residues. Germline CDR1 reads SEHNR; CDR2 reads FQNEAQ (reference sequence). This CDR3 is CASSLAGGSEQFF. For the CDR3, the DNA is TGTGCCAGCAGCCTAGCGGGGGGAAGTGAGCAGTTCTTC.

This clonotype appeared many times. The chain combines TRBV5-1 with TRBJ1-2; D is unresolved. Trimming removed 0 bases at V and 5 bases at J, with 8 bases between. Germline CDR1 reads SGHRS; CDR2 reads YFSETQ. CDR3 length: 13 residues. CDR3 protein: CASSLDGPYGYTF. For the CDR3, the DNA is TGCGCCAGCAGCTTGGATGGCCCTTATGGCTACACCTTC.

In its sample, this clonotype was seen a few times. This chain joins TRBV7-9 and TRBJ2-6; the match to TRBD1 covers 7 bases. The CDR3 length is 17 residues. V lost 4 bases and J lost 0; bases outside the gene matches: 6. Germline-derived CDR1 and CDR2 are SEHNR and FQNEAQ (reference sequence). The CDR3 bases are TGTGCCAGCAGCTGGTTGGGACAGTACTCTGGGGCCAACGTCCTGACTTTC. It encodes CASSWLGQYSGANVLTF. Full variable domain (missing parts from reference TRBV7-9 and TRBJ2-6): DTGVSQNPRHKITKRGQNVTFRCDPISEHNRLYWYRQTLGQGPEFLTYFQNEAQLEKSRLLSDRFSAERPKGSFSTLEIQRTEQGDSAMYLCASSWLGQYSGANVLTFGAGSRLTVL.

Ten or more counts support this clonotype. The CDR3 nucleotides are TGTGCCAGCCAGGACAGGGGCAATCAGCCCCAGCATTTT. Translated, it gives CASQDRGNQPQHF. This chain connects TRBV18 to TRBJ1-5, with 8 positions matching TRBD1. Trimming cost V 8 bases and J 2 bases; bases outside gene matches: 2. The V gene's germline CDR1 is KGHSH and CDR2 LQKENI. The CDR3 extends over 13 amino acids.

This clonotype was detected ten times or more. The chain links TRBV4-1 to TRBJ1-2; D gene uncertain. The germline V gene encodes CDR1 MGHRA and CDR2 YSYEKL. This CDR3 has 16 residues. V was shortened by 1 base and J by 2 bases, with 14 bases between the two germline ends. The CDR3 DNA follows: TGCGCCAGCAGCCAAGGGAGAATGGAGGCCAACTATGGCTACACCTTC. This gives the protein CASSQGRMEANYGYTF.

As concerns this clonotype: A much larger clone differs from this one at a single base, so this may be a read error. The V gene is TRBV20-1, the J gene TRBJ2-4, with TRBD1 identical over 7 bases. Germline CDR1 and CDR2: DFQATT and SNEGSKA (reference sequence). The CDR3 has 13 residues. The CDR3 bases are TGCAGTGCTAACAGGGGAGCCAAAACCATTCAGTACTTC. Translated: CSANRGAKTIQYF.

The rearrangement uses TRBV28 and TRBJ2-6; D ambiguous. The V end was cut by 3 bases, the J end by 3 bases, with 6 bases between. This CDR3 is 14 amino acids long. Per the germline V gene, CDR1 is MDHEN and CDR2 is SYDVKM. CDR3 sequence: CASSFTCGANVLTF. CDR3 DNA: TGTGCCAGCAGTTTCACCTGTGGGGCCAACGTCCTGACTTTC.

V usage is TRBV6-5 and J usage is TRBJ1-1; 10 bases match TRBD1. The CDR3 loop spans 14 amino acids. The germline CDR1 and CDR2 sequences are MNHEY and SVGAGI. V shed 6 bases, J shed 5 bases, and the junction held 6 bases outside the gene matches. CDR3 DNA: TGTGCCAGCAGCCGGGACAGGGGAGGGACTGAAGCTTTCTTT. Translation gives CASSRDRGGTEAFF.

This clonotype was detected only a few times. The chain is built from TRBV4-2 and TRBJ2-3, with TRBD2 as a possible D gene (6 bases). Germline CDR1 reads LGHNA; CDR2 reads YNFKEQ. Deletions cut 3 bases from V and 3 bases from J, with 10 bases between. The CDR3 is made up of 14 amino acids. CDR3 sequence reads: CASSQPGTTDTQYF. The CDR3 DNA sequence: TGTGCCAGCAGCCAGCCTGGGACTACAGATACGCAGTATTTT.

This clonotype came up many times. This chain connects TRBV5-1 to TRBJ2-3, with unresolved D. Trimming cost V 2 bases and J 0 bases, with 7 bases left between them. CDR3 size: 14 residues. From germline, CDR1 is SGHRS and CDR2 YFSETQ. The CDR3 region has the DNA TGCGCCAGCAGCTTAGGCCGGAGCACAGATACGCAGTATTTT. This codes for CASSLGRSTDTQYF.

The chain combines TRBV9 with TRBJ1-1, with 8 bases lining up with TRBD1. The V segment lost 4 bases and the J segment 4 bases; nucleotides outside the gene matches: 9. The CDR3 sequence is 15 residues long. Germline V gives CDR1 SGDLS, CDR2 YYNGEE. The CDR3 protein is CASSIQRTGSTEAFF. The CDR3 DNA is TGTGCCAGCAGCATCCAAAGGACAGGGAGCACTGAAGCTTTCTTT.

This clonotype was detected ten times or more. V usage is TRBV4-1 and J usage is TRBJ1-1, with a tentative D call TRBD1 (5 bases). The V end lost 0 bases, the J end lost 2 bases, and 10 bases lay between the germline ends. The CDR3 covers 15 residues. Germline V gene sequence: CDR1 MGHRA, CDR2 YSYEKL. CDR3: CASSQDRRGNTEAFF. The CDR3 nucleotides are TGCGCCAGCAGCCAAGATCGTAGGGGTAACACTGAAGCTTTCTTT.